The present TCR beta chain was sequenced within a study of blood T cells in healthy people across ages. Study as a whole: Template switching picked up about one barcoded beta molecule for each two T cells. The study, taken as a whole, reports: Researchers deemed the diversity estimates from one million T cells underestimates. Higher diversity, along with more naive CD4+ cells, distinguished long-lived donors from aged donors.

This clonotype was detected only a few times. Antigen unknown. The CDR3 runs 12 residues. From germline, CDR1 is SGHDN and CDR2 FVKESK. V dropped 3 bases and J dropped 6 bases, with 7 bases sitting between them. Primers used in a second PCR of roughly 6 to 12 cycles were a sample-barcoded 5' primer and a J-beta primer mix. The yield of each sample was at least 3 million CDR3-containing paired-end reads. TCRdb analysed the 5' RACE reads with MiXCR anew, one entry per CDR3 protein. The sample carries hundreds of thousands of distinct CDR3 sequences, 20% to 30% recorded once. This sample was also put to use in a study of T cells of mothers and their children.

The J gene is TRBJ2-3, the V gene TRBV14; D is undetermined. The source is a boy younger than 18 in good health. The sequencing input was blood. CDR3 in amino acids: CASSQLDDTQYF. The DNA of the CDR3 is TGTGCCAGCAGCCAGTTAGACGATACGCAGTATTTT.